This section outlines one T cell receptor beta chain sequence together with its context. The record originates from a study of CD8 T cells in Susac syndrome. The V end lost 5 bases, the J end lost 0 bases, and 14 bases lay between the germline ends. Germline-derived CDR1 and CDR2 are SEHNR and FQNEAQ (reference sequence). The CDR3 is 15 amino acids. Random hexamers primed reverse transcription of about 0.5 to 1 ug RNA. TCRdb analysed the immunoSEQ multiplex PCR reads with MiXCR anew, one entry per CDR3 protein. The sample contains some 120,000 distinct CDR3 sequences, 90% to 95% of which appear only once.

V is TRBV7-9 and J is TRBJ2-7, with D possibly being TRBD2 (5 bases). The sequence came from a human donor in good health. The source material was CD4+ T cells from PBMCs. CDR3 region: CASSQEAGNSYEQYF. The CDR3 nucleotides read TGTGCCAGCAGCCAAGAGGCGGGTAACTCCTACGAGCAGTACTTC. Full variable domain (rest looked up from reference TRBV7-9 and TRBJ2-7): DTGVSQNPRHKITKRGQNVTFRCDPISEHNRLYWYRQTLGQGPEFLTYFQNEAQLEKSRLLSDRFSAERPKGSFSTLEIQRTEQGDSAMYLCASSQEAGNSYEQYFGPGTRLTVT.